This TCR beta chain was obtained from a study of Ad26.COV2.S vaccination and SARS-CoV-2 variants. Looking at the study overall: Donor allocation was to the COV1001 Ad26.COV2.S trial arm.

V shed 3 bases, J shed 4 bases, and the junction held 9 bases outside the gene matches. The germline CDR1 and CDR2 sequences are SGHRS and YFSETQ. The CDR3 covers 16 residues. The treatment here: some 20 received Ad26.COV2.S at low or high dose, single or two shots; about five received placebo; per-sample allocation not given. After the first vaccine or placebo injection, samples were drawn on day 63. The method was immunoSEQ multiplex PCR; TCRdb's version includes in-frame clones alone and lacks a portion of them. The sample includes around 240,000 clones, more than 75% of them seen just once. The sequence was obtained from a person between 18 and 65 years old who received the Ad26.COV2.S COVID-19 vaccine or a placebo. This chain joins TRBV5-1 and TRBJ2-3; 9 bases align to TRBD1. This specimen was peripheral blood, taken in a trial of Ad26.COV2.S vaccine versus placebo. The CDR3 DNA follows: TGCGCCAGCAGCTCACTACAGGGGGCGGTCGCAGATACGCAGTATTTT. Amino acids: CASSSLQGAVADTQYF.